This T cell receptor beta chain is from a study of cytomegalovirus exposure and HLA in healthy donors. Study at large: There were 85 million or so unique TCRs (from HLA-typed donors) in an early data release. Notes on the study in general: A link between a missense DCLRE1C variant and TCR beta V- and J-gene trimming emerged from a later analysis. An observed cluster of highly shared sequence variants was recorded as a likely sequencing artifact.

The primer mix had 60 Vbeta and 13 Jbeta primers. Libraries were prepared by immunoSEQ multiplex PCR; TCRdb keeps only in-frame clonotypes and omits some of them. Here the sample spans approximately 170,000 clones, about four fifths being singletons. There are 16 residues in the CDR3. The ends lost 3 bases at V and 4 bases at J; junction bases unmatched: 11. Germline assignment: CDR1 SGHKS and CDR2 YYEKEE (reference sequence). At sampling all donors were nominally healthy, likely with unrecorded immune exposures. In the case of this clone: Its antigen is unidentified.

The sequenced material came from PBMCs. The rearrangement joins TRBV5-5 to TRBJ2-5, with TRBD2 matching 8 bases. The sequence came from a woman between 45 and 60 years old in good health and CMV-seronegative. In DNA, the CDR3 is TGTGCCAGCAGCTACTTAACAGGACTAGCAGCAGAGACCCAGTACTTC. Its translation is CASSYLTGLAAETQYF.